This record covers a single T cell receptor beta chain. The CDR3 has 16 amino acids. CDR1 is SGHRS, CDR2 YFSETQ, per germline. With 3 bases clipped from V and 4 bases from J, the junction kept 7 bases outside the gene matches. The data were taken from a study of control samples from healthy donors and cancer patients. Generated by immunoSEQ multiplex PCR, the TCRdb table keeps only in-frame clones and is missing some. This repertoire shows 25,000 or so clones, 65% to 90% found once; its top ten account for 6.7%. What was sequenced was PBMCs. The genes are TRBV5-1 and TRBJ2-2; TRBD1 agrees at 9 bases. The TCR comes from a woman aged 55-75 years with head and neck cancer. CDR3 sequence reads: CASSWGQGLGTGELFF. The CDR3 nucleotides are TGCGCCAGCAGCTGGGGACAGGGATTGGGCACCGGGGAGCTGTTTTTT.